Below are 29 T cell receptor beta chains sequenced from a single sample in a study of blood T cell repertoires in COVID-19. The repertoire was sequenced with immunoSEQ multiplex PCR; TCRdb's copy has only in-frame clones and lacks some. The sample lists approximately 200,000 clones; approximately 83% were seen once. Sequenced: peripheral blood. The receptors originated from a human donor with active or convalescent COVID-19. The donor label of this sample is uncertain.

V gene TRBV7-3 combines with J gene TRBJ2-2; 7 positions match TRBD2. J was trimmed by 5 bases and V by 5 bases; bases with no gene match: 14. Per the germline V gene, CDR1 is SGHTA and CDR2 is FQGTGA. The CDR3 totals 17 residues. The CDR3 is CASSALGSGGLTGELFF. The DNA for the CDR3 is TGTGCCAGCAGCGCGCTCGGGTCGGGAGGATTAACCGGGGAGCTGTTTTTT.

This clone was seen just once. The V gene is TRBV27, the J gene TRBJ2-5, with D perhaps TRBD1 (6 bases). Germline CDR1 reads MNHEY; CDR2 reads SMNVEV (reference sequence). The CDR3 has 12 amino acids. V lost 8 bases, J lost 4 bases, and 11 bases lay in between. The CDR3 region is CASRKGGETQYF. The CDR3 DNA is TGTGCCAGCCGGAAAGGGGGAGAGACCCAGTACTTC.

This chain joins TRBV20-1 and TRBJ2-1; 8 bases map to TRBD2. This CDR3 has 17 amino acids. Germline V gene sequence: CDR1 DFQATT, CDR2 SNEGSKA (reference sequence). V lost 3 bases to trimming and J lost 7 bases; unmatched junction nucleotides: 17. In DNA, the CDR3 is TGCAGTGCTAGTATCCCCGCGGCGGTTGGCGGGGGGAATGAGCAGTTCTTC. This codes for CSASIPAAVGGGNEQFF.

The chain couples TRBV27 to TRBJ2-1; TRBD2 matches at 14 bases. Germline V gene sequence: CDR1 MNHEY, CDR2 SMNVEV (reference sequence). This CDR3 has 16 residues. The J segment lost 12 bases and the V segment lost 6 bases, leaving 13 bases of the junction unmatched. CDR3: CASSTPATSGGAGQFF. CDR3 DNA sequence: TGTGCCAGCAGCACTCCGGCGACTAGCGGGGGGGCCGGGCAGTTCTTC.

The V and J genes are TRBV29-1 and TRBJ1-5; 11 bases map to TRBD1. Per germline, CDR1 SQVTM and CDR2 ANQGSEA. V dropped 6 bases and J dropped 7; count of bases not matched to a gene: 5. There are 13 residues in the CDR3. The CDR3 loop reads CSVGQGARQPQHF. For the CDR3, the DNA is TGCAGCGTCGGACAGGGGGCACGGCAGCCCCAGCATTTT. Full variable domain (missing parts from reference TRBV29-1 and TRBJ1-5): SAVISQKPSRDICQRGTSLTIQCQVDSQVTMMFWYRQQPGQSLTLIATANQGSEATYESGFVIDKFPISRPNLTFSTLTVSNMSPEDSSIYLCSVGQGARQPQHFGDGTRLSIL.

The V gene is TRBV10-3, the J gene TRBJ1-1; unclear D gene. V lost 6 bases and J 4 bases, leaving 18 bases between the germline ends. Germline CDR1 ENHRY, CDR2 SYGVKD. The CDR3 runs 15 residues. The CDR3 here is CAISQSPLRGTEAFF. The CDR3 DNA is TGTGCCATCAGCCAGTCCCCCCTTCGGGGCACTGAAGCTTTCTTT.

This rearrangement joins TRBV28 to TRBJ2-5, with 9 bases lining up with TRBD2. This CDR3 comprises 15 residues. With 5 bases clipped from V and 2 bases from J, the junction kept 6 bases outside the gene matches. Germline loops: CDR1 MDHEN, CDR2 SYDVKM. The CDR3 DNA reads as TGTGCCAGCAGTCTCCCGACTAGCGGACAAGAGACCCAGTACTTC. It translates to CASSLPTSGQETQYF.

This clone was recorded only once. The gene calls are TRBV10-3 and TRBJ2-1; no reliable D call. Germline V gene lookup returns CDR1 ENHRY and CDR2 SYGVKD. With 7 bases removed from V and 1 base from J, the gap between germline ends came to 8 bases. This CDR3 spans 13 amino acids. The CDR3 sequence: CAIKAFSYNEQFF. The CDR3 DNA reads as TGTGCCATCAAAGCGTTTTCCTACAATGAGCAGTTCTTC.

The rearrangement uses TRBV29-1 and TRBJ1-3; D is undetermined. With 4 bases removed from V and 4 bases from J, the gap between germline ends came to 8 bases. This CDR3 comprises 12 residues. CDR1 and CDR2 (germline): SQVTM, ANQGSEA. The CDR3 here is CSVGSEGNTIYF. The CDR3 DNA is TGCAGCGTTGGCTCTGAGGGAAACACCATATATTTT.

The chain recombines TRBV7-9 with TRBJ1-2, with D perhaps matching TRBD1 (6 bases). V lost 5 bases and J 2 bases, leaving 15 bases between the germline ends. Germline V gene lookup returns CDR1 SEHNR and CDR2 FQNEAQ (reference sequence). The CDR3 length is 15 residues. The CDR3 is CASSATGTSNYGYTF. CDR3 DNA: TGTGCCAGCAGCGCTACCGGGACATCGAACTATGGCTACACCTTC.

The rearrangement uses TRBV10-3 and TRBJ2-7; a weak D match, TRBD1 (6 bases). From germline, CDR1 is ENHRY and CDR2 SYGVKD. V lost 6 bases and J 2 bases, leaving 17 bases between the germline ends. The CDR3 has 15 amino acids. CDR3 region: CAISPTEQGAYEQYF. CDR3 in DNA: TGTGCCATCAGCCCCACCGAACAGGGAGCCTACGAGCAGTACTTC.

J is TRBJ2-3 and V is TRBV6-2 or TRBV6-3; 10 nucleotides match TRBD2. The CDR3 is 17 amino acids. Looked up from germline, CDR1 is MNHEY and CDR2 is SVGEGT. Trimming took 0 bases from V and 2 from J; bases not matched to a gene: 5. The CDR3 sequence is CASSYSNLAGVTDTQYF. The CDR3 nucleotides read TGTGCCAGCAGTTACTCGAACCTAGCGGGGGTCACAGATACGCAGTATTTT.

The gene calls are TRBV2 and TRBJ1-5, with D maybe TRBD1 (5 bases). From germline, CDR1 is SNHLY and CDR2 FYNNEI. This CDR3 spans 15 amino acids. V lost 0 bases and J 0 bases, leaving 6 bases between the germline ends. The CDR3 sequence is CASSEATDSNQPQHF. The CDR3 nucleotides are TGTGCCAGCAGTGAAGCGACAGATAGCAATCAGCCCCAGCATTTT.

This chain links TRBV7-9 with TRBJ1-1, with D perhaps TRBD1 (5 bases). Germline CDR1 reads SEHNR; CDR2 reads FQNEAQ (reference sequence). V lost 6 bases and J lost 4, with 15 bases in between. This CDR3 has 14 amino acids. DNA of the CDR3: TGTGCCAGCAGGCGGGGCGTCGGGACCACTGAAGCTTTCTTT. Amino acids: CASRRGVGTTEAFF. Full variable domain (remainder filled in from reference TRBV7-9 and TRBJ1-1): DTGVSQNPRHKITKRGQNVTFRCDPISEHNRLYWYRQTLGQGPEFLTYFQNEAQLEKSRLLSDRFSAERPKGSFSTLEIQRTEQGDSAMYLCASRRGVGTTEAFFGQGTRLTVV.

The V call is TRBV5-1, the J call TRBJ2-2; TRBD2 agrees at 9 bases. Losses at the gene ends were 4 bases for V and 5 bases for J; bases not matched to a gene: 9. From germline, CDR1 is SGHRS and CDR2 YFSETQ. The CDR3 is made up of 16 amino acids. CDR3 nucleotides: TGCGCCAGCAGCGCCGACCCTAGCGGGATTACCGGGGAGCTGTTTTTT. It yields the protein CASSADPSGITGELFF.

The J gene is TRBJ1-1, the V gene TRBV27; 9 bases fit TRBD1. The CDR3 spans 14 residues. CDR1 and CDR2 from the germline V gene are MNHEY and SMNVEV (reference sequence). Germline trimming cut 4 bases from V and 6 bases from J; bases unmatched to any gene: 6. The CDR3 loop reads CASSSDRGPAEAFF. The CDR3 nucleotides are TGTGCCAGCAGTTCGGACAGGGGCCCCGCTGAAGCTTTCTTT.

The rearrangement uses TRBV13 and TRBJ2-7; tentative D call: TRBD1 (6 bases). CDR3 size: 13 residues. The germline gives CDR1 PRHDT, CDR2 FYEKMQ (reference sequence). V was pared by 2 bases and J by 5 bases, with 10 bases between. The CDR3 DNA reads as TGTGCCAGCAGCTTATTCAGGGGACACGAGCAGTACTTC. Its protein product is CASSLFRGHEQYF. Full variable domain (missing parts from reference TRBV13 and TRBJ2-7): AAGVIQSPRHLIKEKRETATLKCYPIPRHDTVYWYQQGPGQDPQFLISFYEKMQSDKGSIPDRFSAQQFSDYHSELNMSSLELGDSALYFCASSLFRGHEQYFGPGTRLTVT.

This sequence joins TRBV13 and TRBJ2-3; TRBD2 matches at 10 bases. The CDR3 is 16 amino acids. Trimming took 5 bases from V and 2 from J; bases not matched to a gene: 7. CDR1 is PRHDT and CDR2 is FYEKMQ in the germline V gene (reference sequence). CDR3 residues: CASSLRSGRLTDTQYF. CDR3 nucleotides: TGTGCCAGCAGCCTCCGTAGCGGGAGGCTCACAGATACGCAGTATTTT.

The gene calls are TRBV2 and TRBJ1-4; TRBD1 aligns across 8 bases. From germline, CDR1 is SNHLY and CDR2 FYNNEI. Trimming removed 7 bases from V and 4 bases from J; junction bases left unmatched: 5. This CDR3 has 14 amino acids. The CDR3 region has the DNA TGTGCCAGCAACGGACAGGGAGGTAATGAAAAACTGTTTTTT. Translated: CASNGQGGNEKLFF.

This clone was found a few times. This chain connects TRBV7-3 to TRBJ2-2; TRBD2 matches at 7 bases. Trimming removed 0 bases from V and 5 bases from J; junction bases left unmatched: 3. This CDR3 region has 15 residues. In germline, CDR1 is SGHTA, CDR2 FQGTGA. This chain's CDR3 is CASSLTGGETGELFF. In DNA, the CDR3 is TGTGCCAGCAGCTTAACGGGAGGGGAGACCGGGGAGCTGTTTTTT.

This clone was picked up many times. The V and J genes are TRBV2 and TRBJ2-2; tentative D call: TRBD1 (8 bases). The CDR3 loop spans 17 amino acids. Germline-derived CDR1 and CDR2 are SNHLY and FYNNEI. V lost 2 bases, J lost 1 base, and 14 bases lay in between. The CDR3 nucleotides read TGTGCCAGCAGTGAATGGGGGGGACAGGTGAACACCGGGGAGCTGTTTTTT. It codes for CASSEWGGQVNTGELFF. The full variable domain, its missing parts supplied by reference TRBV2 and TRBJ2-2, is EPEVTQTPSHQVTQMGQEVILRCVPISNHLYFYWYRQILGQKVEFLVSFYNNEISEKSEIFDDQFSVERPDGSNFTLKIRSTKLEDSAMYFCASSEWGGQVNTGELFFGEGSRLTVL.

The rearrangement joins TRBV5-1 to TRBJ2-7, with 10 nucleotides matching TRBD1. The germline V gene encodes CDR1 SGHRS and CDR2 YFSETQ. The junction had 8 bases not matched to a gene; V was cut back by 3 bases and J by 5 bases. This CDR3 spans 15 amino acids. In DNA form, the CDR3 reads TGCGCCAGCAGCTCCGGGACAGGGGCCGTTCACGAGCAGTACTTC. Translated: CASSSGTGAVHEQYF. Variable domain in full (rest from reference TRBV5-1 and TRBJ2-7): KAGVTQTPRYLIKTRGQQVTLSCSPISGHRSVSWYQQTPGQGLQFLFEYFSETQRNKGNFPGRFSGRQFSNSRSEMNVSTLELGDSALYLCASSSGTGAVHEQYFGPGTRLTVT.

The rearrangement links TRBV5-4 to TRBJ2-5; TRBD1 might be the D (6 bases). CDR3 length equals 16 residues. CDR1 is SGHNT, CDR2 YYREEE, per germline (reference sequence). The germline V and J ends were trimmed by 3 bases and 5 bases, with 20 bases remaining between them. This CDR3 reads CASSSTEVMRGETQYF. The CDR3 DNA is TGTGCCAGCAGCTCGACGGAAGTAATGAGGGGGGAGACCCAGTACTTC.

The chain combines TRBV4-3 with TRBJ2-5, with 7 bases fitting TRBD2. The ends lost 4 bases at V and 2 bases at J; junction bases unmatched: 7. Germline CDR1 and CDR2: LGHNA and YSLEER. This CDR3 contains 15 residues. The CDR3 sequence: CASSRRRGFQETQYF. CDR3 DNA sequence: TGCGCCAGCAGCCGAAGGCGGGGGTTTCAAGAGACCCAGTACTTC.

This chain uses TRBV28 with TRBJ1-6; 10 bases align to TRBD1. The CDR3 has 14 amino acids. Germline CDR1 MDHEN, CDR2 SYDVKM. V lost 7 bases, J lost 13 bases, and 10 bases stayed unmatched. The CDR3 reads CASTDRDRGRPLHF. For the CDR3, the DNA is TGTGCCAGCACCGACCGGGACAGGGGTAGGCCCCTCCACTTT.

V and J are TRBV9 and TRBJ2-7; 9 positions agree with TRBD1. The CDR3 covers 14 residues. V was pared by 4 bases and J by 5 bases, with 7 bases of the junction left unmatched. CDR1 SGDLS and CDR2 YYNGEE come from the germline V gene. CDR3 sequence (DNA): TGTGCCAGCAGCCAGGGGACAGGGAGACACGAGCAGTACTTC. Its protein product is CASSQGTGRHEQYF.

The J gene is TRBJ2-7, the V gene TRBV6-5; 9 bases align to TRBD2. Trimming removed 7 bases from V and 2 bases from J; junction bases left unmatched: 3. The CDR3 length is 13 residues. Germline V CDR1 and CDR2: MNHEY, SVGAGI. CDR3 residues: CASTRGRAYEQYF. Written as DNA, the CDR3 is TGTGCCAGCACTCGCGGGAGGGCCTACGAGCAGTACTTC.

The CDR3, as DNA: TGTGCCAGCTCACCACAGGACCGCAGAGGGGGCTACACCTTC. Protein: CASSPQDRRGGYTF. The rearrangement links TRBV18 to TRBJ1-2; no firm D call. The CDR3 has 14 residues. Germline values: CDR1 KGHSH, CDR2 LQKENI. The V and J ends lost 1 base and 8 bases respectively, with 14 bases between them.

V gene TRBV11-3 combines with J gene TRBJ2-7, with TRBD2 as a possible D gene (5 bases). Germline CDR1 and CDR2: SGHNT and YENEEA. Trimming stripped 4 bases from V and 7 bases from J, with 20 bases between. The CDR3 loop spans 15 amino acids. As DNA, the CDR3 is TGTGCCAGCAGCTCGGACTCTTGGCCTCTAAGAGAGCAGTACTTC. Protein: CASSSDSWPLREQYF.